Below, one TCR beta chain is given with its context. It was with 60 Vbeta and 13 Jbeta primers that the PCR ran. The protocol was immunoSEQ multiplex PCR, while the TCRdb copy is restricted to in-frame clones and leaves out a portion. Counted here are 75,000 to 100,000 clones, 65% to 85% occurring once; the ten biggest clones make up 13% to 15%. The CDR3 covers 15 residues. Trimming took off 2 bases at V and 5 bases at J, with 13 bases between the two ends. Germline V lookup: CDR1 WSHSY, CDR2 SAAADI. The record originates from a study of cytomegalovirus exposure and HLA in healthy donors. The material sequenced was PBMCs. This TCR was recovered from a woman between 65 and 79 years old in good health and CMV-seropositive. The chain is built from TRBV10-2 and TRBJ2-1; tentative D call: TRBD2 (6 bases). The CDR3 is CASSEVAGGDNEQFF. In DNA, the CDR3 is TGCGCCAGCAGTGAGGTGGCTGGCGGGGACAATGAGCAGTTCTTC.